This TCR beta chain was recovered during a study of shared clonotypes between healthy human individuals. Study-wide findings and caveats: The represented genetic and exposure-history diversity was limited by the small number of donors. Against clonotypes common to all four donors, non-shared ones had lower generation probabilities. Naive subsets typically showed greater estimated richness than memory subsets.

Comment on this clone: Its specificity is unknown.

Measured with immunoSEQ multiplex PCR; TCRdb has only the in-frame clones, and not every one. The repertoire includes about 700,000 clones, 74% of them detected once, and about 1.8% sits in the top ten. The CDR3 sequence is 16 residues long. Deletions cut 6 bases from V and 2 bases from J, with 19 bases between. The germline V gene has CDR1 MDHEN and CDR2 SYDVKM. The clonotype originates from a woman under 40 in good health. What was sequenced was memory CD4+ T cells sorted from blood. The subset denotes: CD45RA-negative fraction. The chain uses TRBV28 and TRBJ2-5, with unresolved D. CDR3 coding DNA: TGTGCCAGCAGCCTAGGGTCTGCCTTAAAGCAAGAGACCCAGTACTTC. Protein sequence: CASSLGSALKQETQYF.